These 26 T cell receptor beta chains originate from one sample sequenced in a study of blood T cell repertoires in COVID-19. Assay: immunoSEQ multiplex PCR; the TCRdb copy retains only in-frame clones and omits some. The profile shows about 140,000 clones, approximately 85% of them singletons. Specimen: peripheral blood. These TCRs come from a man over 45 with acute or convalescent COVID-19.

The chain recombines TRBV4-1 with TRBJ2-4; TRBD2 aligns across 12 bases. The V gene's germline CDR1 is MGHRA and CDR2 YSYEKL. V lost 4 bases to trimming and J lost 0 bases; unmatched junction nucleotides: 10. This CDR3 comprises 19 residues. DNA of the CDR3: TGCGCCAGCAGCCGCCTACTAGCGGGAGGTGGCCTAGCCAAAAACATTCAGTACTTC. Translated, it gives CASSRLLAGGGLAKNIQYF.

This chain connects TRBV6-6 to TRBJ1-2, with D uncertain. CDR1 and CDR2 from the germline V gene are MNHNY and SVGAGI (reference sequence). The CDR3 has 15 residues. Trimming took off 6 bases at V and 4 bases at J, with 18 bases between the two ends. The CDR3 DNA follows: TGTGCCAGCAGCCGCCGGGTGAGTCGGGGCTATGGCTACACCTTC. Encoded protein: CASSRRVSRGYGYTF.

The chain carries TRBV18 and TRBJ1-5; 7 bases map to TRBD1. This CDR3 is built from 14 residues. The J segment lost 2 bases and the V segment lost 4 bases, leaving 2 bases of the junction unmatched. Germline CDR1 reads KGHSH; CDR2 reads LQKENI. The CDR3 DNA sequence: TGTGCCAGCTCACGAGGACAGGGCAATCAGCCCCAGCATTTT. Protein product: CASSRGQGNQPQHF.

This chain uses TRBV5-4 with TRBJ2-1; 7 bases fit TRBD2. The CDR3 spans 15 residues. The germline CDR1 and CDR2 sequences are SGHNT and YYREEE (reference sequence). The junction had 3 bases not matched to a gene; V was cut back by 0 bases and J by 3 bases. The CDR3 region has the DNA TGTGCCAGCAGCTTGGAGTGGGGGGGCTACAATGAGCAGTTCTTC. Protein sequence: CASSLEWGGYNEQFF.

The CDR3 nucleotides are TGTGCCAGTAGTATATCAGTCCCCTACGAGCAGTACTTC. Its protein product is CASSISVPYEQYF. J is TRBJ2-7 and V is TRBV19; D gene unclear. Germline V lookup: CDR1 LNHDA, CDR2 SQIVND (reference sequence). V lost 2 bases and J lost 2, with 7 bases in between. The CDR3 consists of 13 residues.

V and J are TRBV5-1 and TRBJ2-4; the D gene is possibly TRBD1 (6 bases). The V and J ends lost 3 bases and 7 bases respectively, with 20 bases between them. Germline CDR1 is SGHRS and CDR2 is YFSETQ. There are 16 residues in the CDR3. Here the CDR3 DNA reads TGCGCCAGCAGCTCCGCAGGGGAAGGGCCTGGGAACATTCAGTACTTC. Protein product: CASSSAGEGPGNIQYF.

The chain uses TRBV2 and TRBJ2-3; tentative D call: TRBD1 (5 bases). Germline V lookup: CDR1 SNHLY, CDR2 FYNNEI. Trimming pared 6 bases from V and 3 bases from J, leaving 13 bases between. CDR3 length: 14 residues. CDR3 sequence (DNA): TGTGCCAGCAGCGGACACGACCGAACAGATACGCAGTATTTT. It specifies CASSGHDRTDTQYF.

CDR3 loop: CASSPGPGYEQYF. CDR3 DNA sequence: TGCGCCAGCAGCCCCGGCCCGGGGTACGAGCAGTACTTC. V gene TRBV4-1 combines with J gene TRBJ2-7, with a weak D call TRBD2 (5 bases). CDR3 length equals 13 residues. Trimming took 4 bases from V and 4 from J, leaving 11 bases between them. Germline V CDR1 and CDR2: MGHRA, YSYEKL.

CDR3 DNA sequence: TGTGCCACCAGTGATTCGCACGAAGGGGCCGTCGCACCCCTCCACTTT. Protein: CATSDSHEGAVAPLHF. The V and J genes are TRBV24-1 and TRBJ1-6; perhaps TRBD1 as D (5 bases). V lost 2 bases to trimming and J lost 11 bases, with 18 bases between them. The CDR3 runs 16 residues. Germline V CDR1 and CDR2: KGHDR, SFDVKD.

The V call is TRBV30, the J call TRBJ2-7, with D hard to call. V lost 1 base and J lost 0, with 7 bases in between. CDR1 is GTSNPN, CDR2 SVGIG, per germline (reference sequence). CDR3 length: 13 amino acids. The CDR3 sequence: CAWSGVSSYEQYF. CDR3 sequence (DNA): TGTGCCTGGAGTGGAGTAAGCTCCTACGAGCAGTACTTC. The full variable domain, with the rest looked up from reference TRBV30 and TRBJ2-7, is SQTIHQWPATLVQPVGSPLSLECTVEGTSNPNLYWYRQAAGRGLQLLFYSVGIGQISSEVPQNLSASRPQDRQFILSSKKLLLSDSGFYLCAWSGVSSYEQYFGPGTRLTVT.

This clone occurred once. The chain is built from TRBV5-1 and TRBJ2-1, with 7 bases aligning to TRBD2. V dropped 3 bases and J dropped 0; count of bases not matched to a gene: 6. From germline, CDR1 is SGHRS and CDR2 YFSETQ. CDR3 length: 16 amino acids. The CDR3 reads CASSSSSGSSYNEQFF. CDR3 sequence (DNA): TGCGCCAGCAGCTCCTCTAGCGGCAGCTCCTACAATGAGCAGTTCTTC.

The chain links TRBV7-2 to TRBJ1-4, with TRBD1 matching over 12 bases. Germline values: CDR1 SGHTA, CDR2 FQGNSA. Trimming cost V 2 bases and J 8 bases; bases outside gene matches: 6. This CDR3 region has 16 residues. The CDR3 DNA sequence: TGTGCCAGCAGCTTAAGAACCGGGACAGGGGGCGAAAAACTGTTTTTT. It encodes CASSLRTGTGGEKLFF.

V is TRBV7-3 and J is TRBJ2-1, with 10 positions matching TRBD1. This CDR3 region has 16 residues. The V gene end was trimmed by 2 bases and the J gene end by 12 bases; junction bases not matched to a gene: 13. Germline values: CDR1 SGHTA, CDR2 FQGTGA. The CDR3 loop reads CASSLVGTGEVSAQFF. CDR3 nucleotides: TGTGCCAGCAGCTTAGTGGGGACAGGGGAGGTTTCGGCGCAGTTCTTC.

V usage is TRBV2 and J usage is TRBJ2-1, with no clear D. V lost 7 bases, J lost 10 bases, and 11 bases lay in between. The germline CDR1 and CDR2 sequences are SNHLY and FYNNEI. The CDR3 loop spans 11 amino acids. The CDR3 DNA reads TGTGCCAGCACTCAAAAGGAGGAGCAGTTCTTC. Translation: CASTQKEEQFF. The full variable domain, its missing parts supplied by reference TRBV2 and TRBJ2-1, is EPEVTQTPSHQVTQMGQEVILRCVPISNHLYFYWYRQILGQKVEFLVSFYNNEISEKSEIFDDQFSVERPDGSNFTLKIRSTKLEDSAMYFCASTQKEEQFFGPGTRLTVL.

V and J are TRBV28 and TRBJ1-1, with D perhaps TRBD1 (6 bases). The ends were cut back, 4 bases at V and 8 bases at J, with 14 bases in the middle. The CDR3 is 13 residues long. Germline V gene sequence: CDR1 MDHEN, CDR2 SYDVKM. CDR3 bases: TGTGCCAGCAGTTATCCTAACAGGGAGGAAGCTTTCTTT. Translated, it gives CASSYPNREEAFF. The variable domain in full, completed from reference TRBV28 and TRBJ1-1, reads DVKVTQSSRYLVKRTGEKVFLECVQDMDHENMFWYRQDPGLGLRLIYFSYDVKMKEKGDIPEGYSVSREKKERFSLILESASTNQTSMYLCASSYPNREEAFFGQGTRLTVV.

The V call is TRBV7-9, the J call TRBJ1-1; D possibly corresponds to TRBD1 (5 bases). Trimming shortened V by 6 bases and J by 1 base, and 18 bases separated the two germline ends. The germline CDR1 and CDR2 sequences are SEHNR and FQNEAQ (reference sequence). This CDR3 has 16 amino acids. This CDR3 is CASRPPPQTGNTEAFF. DNA for the CDR3: TGTGCCAGCAGACCTCCCCCCCAAACAGGGAACACTGAAGCTTTCTTT.

The V gene is TRBV6-5, the J gene TRBJ2-1; a possible D gene is TRBD2 (6 bases). The CDR3 consists of 15 residues. Germline assignment: CDR1 MNHEY and CDR2 SVGAGI. Trimming cost V 6 bases and J 0 bases, with 12 bases left between them. CDR3 sequence (DNA): TGTGCCAGCAGACCGGACGGGAGCTCCTACAATGAGCAGTTCTTC. As protein: CASRPDGSSYNEQFF.

This clone has a single count. The genes are TRBV27 and TRBJ1-4; a weak D match, TRBD1 (5 bases). Trimming shortened V by 6 bases and J by 3 bases, and 11 bases separated the two germline ends. Germline CDR1 MNHEY, CDR2 SMNVEV (reference sequence). This CDR3 has 14 amino acids. CDR3 nucleotides: TGTGCCAGCAGCTCAGGGTTACCTAATGAAAAACTGTTTTTT. Its translation: CASSSGLPNEKLFF.

This rearrangement joins TRBV29-1 to TRBJ1-2; no clear D. Trimming removed 6 bases from V and 6 bases from J, with 17 bases in between. CDR1 is SQVTM, CDR2 ANQGSEA, per germline. CDR3 length: 13 amino acids. The CDR3 spells CSVHIPGDDGYTF. The CDR3 coding sequence is TGCAGCGTCCACATCCCCGGGGATGATGGCTACACCTTC.

This clone was recorded once. This chain links TRBV9 with TRBJ1-1, with D possibly TRBD1 on 5 matching bases. Germline loops: CDR1 SGDLS, CDR2 YYNGEE. The CDR3 consists of 14 residues. The germline V and J ends were trimmed by 4 bases and 1 base, with 11 bases remaining between them. CDR3 loop: CASSTSGGNTEAFF. The CDR3 bases are TGTGCCAGCAGCACCAGCGGGGGGAACACTGAAGCTTTCTTT.

The chain uses TRBV7-9 and TRBJ1-3; D gene unclear. V lost 4 bases and J 3 bases, leaving 7 bases between the germline ends. This CDR3 is built from 13 residues. Germline V gene sequence: CDR1 SEHNR, CDR2 FQNEAQ (reference sequence). The CDR3 spells CASSYTVGNTIYF. The CDR3 region has the DNA TGTGCCAGCAGCTACACCGTTGGAAACACCATATATTTT.

This rearrangement joins TRBV10-3 to TRBJ2-3, with D maybe TRBD2 (5 bases). CDR3 size: 13 residues. Germline CDR1 ENHRY, CDR2 SYGVKD. Trimming shortened V by 4 bases and J by 7 bases, and 12 bases separated the two germline ends. CDR3 in DNA: TGTGCCATCAGTGTTAGAGGGTTTCATACGCAGTATTTT. Encoded protein: CAISVRGFHTQYF.

CDR3 amino acids: CATCDAGTAGAYGYTF. CDR3 DNA sequence: TGTGCCACCTGTGACGCCGGGACAGCCGGGGCCTATGGCTACACCTTC. J is TRBJ1-2 and V is TRBV28; TRBD1 agrees at 7 bases. Germline V CDR1 and CDR2: MDHEN, SYDVKM. V shed 10 bases, J shed 4 bases, and the junction held 18 bases outside the gene matches. The CDR3 contains 16 residues.

This chain links TRBV24-1 with TRBJ2-1; the match to TRBD2 covers 7 bases. Germline V lookup: CDR1 KGHDR, CDR2 SFDVKD. This CDR3 has 16 residues. The V gene end was trimmed by 5 bases and the J gene end by 3 bases; junction bases not matched to a gene: 9. The DNA of the CDR3 is TGTGCCACCAGTGTGCGCAGCGGGGCAAACTACAATGAGCAGTTCTTC. This sequence encodes CATSVRSGANYNEQFF.

The chain carries TRBV27 and TRBJ1-2; D perhaps matches TRBD1 (5 bases). This CDR3 is 13 amino acids long. Deletions cut 3 bases from V and 4 bases from J, with 9 bases between. The germline CDR1 and CDR2 sequences are MNHEY and SMNVEV (reference sequence). CDR3 nucleotide sequence: TGTGCCAGCAGTTTTGGGGGAGGCTATGGCTACACCTTC. It is translated as CASSFGGGYGYTF.

Details on this clone: One end of the junction is discordant with germline, which a read error may explain. The rearrangement uses TRBV7-9 and TRBJ1-1; TRBD1 matches at 8 bases. CDR1 is SEHNR and CDR2 is FQNEAQ in the germline V gene (reference sequence). The CDR3 is made up of 15 amino acids. The CDR3 protein is CASSIDRGLNTEASF. The CDR3 coding sequence is TGTGCCAGCAGCATCGACAGGGGTTTGAACACTGAAGCTTCCTTT.